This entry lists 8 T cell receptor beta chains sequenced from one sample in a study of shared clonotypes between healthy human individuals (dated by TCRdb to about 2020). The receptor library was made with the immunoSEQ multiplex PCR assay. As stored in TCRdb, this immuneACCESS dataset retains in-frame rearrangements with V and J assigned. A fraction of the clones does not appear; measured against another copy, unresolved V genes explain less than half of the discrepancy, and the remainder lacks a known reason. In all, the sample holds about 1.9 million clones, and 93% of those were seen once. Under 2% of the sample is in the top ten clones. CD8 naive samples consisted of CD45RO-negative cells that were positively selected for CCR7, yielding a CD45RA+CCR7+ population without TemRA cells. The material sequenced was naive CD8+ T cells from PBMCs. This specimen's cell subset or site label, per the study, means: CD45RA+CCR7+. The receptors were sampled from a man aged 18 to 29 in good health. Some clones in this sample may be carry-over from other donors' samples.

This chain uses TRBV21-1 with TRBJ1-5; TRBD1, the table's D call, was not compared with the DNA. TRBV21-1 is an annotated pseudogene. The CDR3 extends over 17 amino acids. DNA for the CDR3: TGTGCCAGCAGCTCTCACCTCCGGGACAGACCATATCAGCCCCAGCATTTT. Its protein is CASSSHLRDRPYQPQHF.

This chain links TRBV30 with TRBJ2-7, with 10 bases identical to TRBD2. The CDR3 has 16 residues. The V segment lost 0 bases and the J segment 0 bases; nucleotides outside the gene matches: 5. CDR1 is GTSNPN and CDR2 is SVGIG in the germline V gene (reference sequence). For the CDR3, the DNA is TGTGCCTGGAGTGTACAAGGACTAGCGGCCTCCTACGAGCAGTACTTC. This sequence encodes CAWSVQGLAASYEQYF.

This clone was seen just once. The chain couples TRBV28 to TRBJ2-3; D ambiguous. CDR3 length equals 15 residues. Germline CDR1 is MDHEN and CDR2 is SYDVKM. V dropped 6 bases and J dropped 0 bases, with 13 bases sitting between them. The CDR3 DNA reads TGTGCCAGCAGACACTACCCCCAGAGCACAGATACGCAGTATTTT. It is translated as CASRHYPQSTDTQYF.

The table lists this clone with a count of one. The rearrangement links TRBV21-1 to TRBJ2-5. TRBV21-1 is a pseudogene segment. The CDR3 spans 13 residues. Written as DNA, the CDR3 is TGTGCCAGCAGCAAAGTCGGGCCCCAGACCCAGTACTTC. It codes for CASSKVGPQTQYF.

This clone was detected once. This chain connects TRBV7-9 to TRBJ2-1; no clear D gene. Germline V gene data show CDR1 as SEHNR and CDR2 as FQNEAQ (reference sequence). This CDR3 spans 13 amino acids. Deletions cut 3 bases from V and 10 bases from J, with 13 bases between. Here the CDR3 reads CASSLLPRVEQFF. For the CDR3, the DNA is TGTGCCAGCAGCTTGCTCCCCCGGGTAGAGCAGTTCTTC.

This CDR3 is CASSHRRVRPYEQYF. For the CDR3, the DNA is TGTGCCAGCAGTCATAGGAGGGTCCGACCCTACGAGCAGTACTTC. This chain joins TRBV27 and TRBJ2-7; TRBD2 is a possible D gene (6 bases). Trimming removed 5 bases from V and 2 bases from J, with 16 bases in between. The CDR3 runs to 15 residues. The V gene's germline CDR1 is MNHEY and CDR2 SMNVEV (reference sequence).

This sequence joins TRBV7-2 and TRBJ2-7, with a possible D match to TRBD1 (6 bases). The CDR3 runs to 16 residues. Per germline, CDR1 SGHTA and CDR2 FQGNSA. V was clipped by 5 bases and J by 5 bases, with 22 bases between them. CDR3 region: CASSPRTDRLMDEQYF. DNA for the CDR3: TGTGCCAGCAGCCCCAGGACCGACAGGCTTATGGACGAGCAGTACTTC.

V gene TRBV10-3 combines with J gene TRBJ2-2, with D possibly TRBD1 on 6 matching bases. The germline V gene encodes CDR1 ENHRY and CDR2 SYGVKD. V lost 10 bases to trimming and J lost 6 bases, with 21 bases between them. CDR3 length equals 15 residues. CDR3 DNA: TGTGCCACGACCGAGCCGGACAGTGGGGCCGGGGAGCTGTTTTTT. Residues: CATTEPDSGAGELFF.